The next 10 T cell receptor beta chains were all read from a single sample in a study of T-cell reconstitution after alpha-beta-depleted transplantation in children. Using unique molecular identifiers, the investigators prepared the TCRbeta library. TCRdb recomputed calls from the PCR reads with MiXCR, one row per CDR3 protein. The sample yields 600,000 to 700,000 distinct CDR3 sequences, over 15% seen once. The specimen was PBMCs from the stem cell graft donor, collected from the stem cell graft. These receptors originate from a human donor who donated a stem cell graft to a child with acute myeloid leukemia.

The chain recombines TRBV6-6 with TRBJ2-5, with D unclear. Trimming shortened V by 6 bases and J by 2 bases, and 4 bases separated the two germline ends. The germline V gene encodes CDR1 MNHNY and CDR2 SVGAGI (reference sequence). CDR3 size: 11 residues. CDR3: CASRKQETQYF. The CDR3 region has the DNA TGTGCCAGCAGAAAACAAGAGACCCAGTACTTC.

At least ten counts were recorded for this clonotype. The chain couples TRBV6-5 to TRBJ2-3; possible D gene TRBD1, 5 bases. The germline V gene has CDR1 MNHEY and CDR2 SVGAGI. V was clipped by 4 bases and J by 0 bases, with 11 bases between them. This CDR3 has 15 amino acids. CDR3 nucleotide sequence: TGTGCCAGCAGTTTGATGGGGCGGAGCACAGATACGCAGTATTTT. As protein: CASSLMGRSTDTQYF.

This clonotype came up many times. The chain recombines TRBV7-3 with TRBJ1-2, with D perhaps matching TRBD1 (6 bases). Between the trimmed V and J ends, which lost 6 bases and 2 bases, there was a span of 16 bases. Germline V gene lookup returns CDR1 SGHTA and CDR2 FQGTGA. This CDR3 is built from 15 residues. The CDR3 loop reads CASRSPGQLNYGYTF. CDR3 coding DNA: TGTGCCAGCAGGTCTCCGGGACAACTCAACTATGGCTACACCTTC.

This clonotype was detected ten times or more. The V gene is TRBV29-1, the J gene TRBJ2-1; perhaps TRBD1 as D (6 bases). Trimming shortened V by 6 bases and J by 9 bases, and 12 bases separated the two germline ends. From germline, CDR1 is SQVTM and CDR2 ANQGSEA. CDR3 length: 11 amino acids. This CDR3 reads CSVERTVEQFF. The CDR3, as DNA: TGCAGCGTGGAAAGGACAGTTGAGCAGTTCTTC.

This clonotype was seen a few times. The chain combines TRBV5-6 with TRBJ1-1; D perhaps matches TRBD1 (5 bases). CDR1 and CDR2 (germline): SGHDT, YYEEEE. The CDR3 runs 15 residues. Between the trimmed V and J ends, which lost 4 bases and 0 bases, there was a span of 13 bases. CDR3 sequence: CASSTQEFMNTEAFF. CDR3 sequence (DNA): TGTGCCAGCAGCACACAGGAGTTCATGAACACTGAAGCTTTCTTT.

The CDR3 DNA follows: TGCAGTGCTAGAGGGGGCGACGGGGAGCTGTTTTTT. As protein: CSARGGDGELFF. The rearrangement uses TRBV20-1 and TRBJ2-2, with a weak D call TRBD1 (5 bases). The germline V and J ends were trimmed by 1 base and 7 bases, with 7 bases remaining between them. The CDR3 runs to 12 residues. CDR1 and CDR2 from the germline V gene are DFQATT and SNEGSKA (reference sequence).

The gene calls are TRBV11-3 and TRBJ2-5; D may be TRBD1 or TRBD2 (5 bases each). This CDR3 has 13 residues. CDR1 is SGHNT, CDR2 YENEEA, per germline. The V gene lost 1 base and the J gene lost 5 bases, with 8 bases spanning the gap. The CDR3 protein is CASSLARDETQYF. In nucleotides, the CDR3 is TGTGCCAGCAGCTTAGCCAGGGACGAGACCCAGTACTTC.

This clonotype was seen a handful of times. The chain is built from TRBV13 and TRBJ2-3, with D possibly being TRBD2 (6 bases). In germline, CDR1 is PRHDT, CDR2 FYEKMQ (reference sequence). V was cut by 8 bases and J by 1 base, with 10 bases left in between. This CDR3 has 13 residues. The CDR3 sequence is CASVGGGTDTQYF. DNA of the CDR3: TGTGCCAGCGTTGGAGGGGGCACAGATACGCAGTATTTT.

The chain employs TRBV20-1 and TRBJ1-2; D ambiguous. The CDR3 spans 14 residues. The V gene lost 2 bases and the J gene lost 1 base, with 11 bases spanning the gap. The V gene's germline CDR1 is DFQATT and CDR2 SNEGSKA (reference sequence). CDR3 coding DNA: TGCAGTGCTAGATCCAGCCCTCTTAACTATGGCTACACCTTC. Protein sequence: CSARSSPLNYGYTF.

V gene TRBV6-1 combines with J gene TRBJ1-5; D might be TRBD1 (5 bases). The length of the CDR3 is 16 residues. Germline assignment: CDR1 MNHNS and CDR2 SASEGT. The ends were cut back, 6 bases at V and 3 bases at J, with 18 bases in the middle. CDR3 region: CASRSRQGANNQPQHF. DNA of the CDR3: TGTGCCAGCAGGTCCCGCCAGGGTGCGAACAATCAGCCCCAGCATTTT.